Listed below are T cell receptor beta chains from one sample, sequenced in a study of blood T cells in healthy people across ages. TCRdb recomputed calls from the 5' RACE reads with MiXCR, one row per CDR3 protein. The data show hundreds of thousands of distinct CDR3 sequences, under 45% seen once. Sequencing input: blood. These receptors were obtained from a man aged 55 to 69 in good health. The CDR3 runs from the conserved cysteine through the conserved F or W. The D gene is left open where the match is weak. Clone size is stated in some rows and not others, as once, few, many or a class when expanded.

d_call: -
v_call: TRBV19
clone_size: few
j_call: TRBJ1-6
cdr3_nt: TGTGCCAGTAGTATTCTGGCTGGCTCCTATAATTCACCCCTCCACTTT
cdr3_aa: CASSILAGSYNSPLHF

d_call: -
v_call: TRBV4-1
clone_size: few
j_call: TRBJ2-7
cdr3_nt: TGCGCCAGCAGCCAAGTGGAAAACTACGAGCAGTACTTC
cdr3_aa: CASSQVENYEQYF

d_call: TRBD1
v_call: TRBV11-2
clone_size: -
j_call: TRBJ2-7
cdr3_nt: TGTGCCAGCACGGACAGGCCCCACTACGAGCAGTACTTC
cdr3_aa: CASTDRPHYEQYF

d_call: TRBD1
v_call: TRBV29-1
clone_size: -
j_call: TRBJ1-2
cdr3_nt: TGCAGCGTTGATGGGGACAGGGATGGTGACTATGGCTACACCTTC
cdr3_aa: CSVDGDRDGDYGYTF

d_call: -
v_call: TRBV25-1
clone_size: once
j_call: TRBJ1-6
cdr3_nt: TGTGCCAGCAGTGAAGGGAACACCTGCTCCTATAATTCACCCCTCCACTTT
cdr3_aa: CASSEGNTCSYNSPLHF

d_call: -
v_call: TRBV6-1
clone_size: once
j_call: TRBJ2-5
cdr3_nt: TGTGCCAGCAGACCCAGACAGGGAGGCTACAATGAGCAGTACTTC
cdr3_aa: CASRPRQGGYNEQYF

d_call: TRBD1
v_call: TRBV11-3
clone_size: -
j_call: TRBJ1-1
cdr3_nt: TGTGCCAGCAGCGCCTCGGGACAGCAGAGTGAAGCTTTCTTT
cdr3_aa: CASSASGQQSEAFF

d_call: TRBD1
v_call: TRBV7-9
clone_size: -
j_call: TRBJ1-4
cdr3_nt: TGTGCCAGCAGCTTAATCCCCTGGACAGGACCAGCAACTAATGAAAAACTGTTTTTT
cdr3_aa: CASSLIPWTGPATNEKLFF

d_call: -
v_call: TRBV12-3/TRBV12-4
clone_size: -
j_call: TRBJ2-7
cdr3_nt: TGTGCCAGCAGTCCCCTGGACCGAACCCCAAGTGGGGCCTACGAGCAGTACTTC
cdr3_aa: CASSPLDRTPSGAYEQYF

d_call: -
v_call: TRBV15
clone_size: few
j_call: TRBJ2-7
cdr3_nt: TGTGCCACCAGCAACGGACCCGCCGACGAGCAGTACTTC
cdr3_aa: CATSNGPADEQYF

d_call: -
v_call: TRBV9
clone_size: -
j_call: TRBJ2-3
cdr3_nt: TGTGCCAGCAGCGTTGGAGTCCCAGATACGCAGTATTTT
cdr3_aa: CASSVGVPDTQYF

d_call: -
v_call: TRBV30
clone_size: -
j_call: TRBJ2-7
cdr3_nt: TGCGCCTGGAGTGTCGGTAGGGCCTACGAGCAGTACTTC
cdr3_aa: CAWSVGRAYEQYF

d_call: -
v_call: TRBV6-6
clone_size: -
j_call: TRBJ1-2
cdr3_nt: TGTGCCAGCAGTCCTTCCGGGACCGAGATTAACTATGGCTACACCTTC
cdr3_aa: CASSPSGTEINYGYTF

d_call: -
v_call: TRBV11-2
clone_size: -
j_call: TRBJ1-1
cdr3_nt: TGTGCCAGCAGCCATAAAGACAGCACTGAAGCTTTCTTT
cdr3_aa: CASSHKDSTEAFF

d_call: TRBD2
v_call: TRBV3-1
clone_size: -
j_call: TRBJ2-4
cdr3_nt: TGTGCCAGCAGCCAAGCGGGACTAGCGGGGAACAAAAACATTCAGTACTTC
cdr3_aa: CASSQAGLAGNKNIQYF

d_call: TRBD1
v_call: TRBV10-3
clone_size: few
j_call: TRBJ2-1
cdr3_nt: TGTGCCATCGCGACAGGGGATGGGTCCTACAATGAGCAGTTCTTC
cdr3_aa: CAIATGDGSYNEQFF

d_call: TRBD1
v_call: TRBV7-7
clone_size: -
j_call: TRBJ2-5
cdr3_nt: TGTGCCAGCAGCCCCCTAGGGACAGGGCCAGAGACCCAGTACTTC
cdr3_aa: CASSPLGTGPETQYF

d_call: -
v_call: TRBV5-6
clone_size: -
j_call: TRBJ2-1
cdr3_nt: TGTGCCAGCAGCCTGTCCCTAGGGGGAGAGCAGTTCTTC
cdr3_aa: CASSLSLGGEQFF

d_call: -
v_call: TRBV11-2
clone_size: -
j_call: TRBJ2-7
cdr3_nt: TGTGCCAGCAGCTATACGGGGGCCAACTACGAGCAGTACTTC
cdr3_aa: CASSYTGANYEQYF

d_call: -
v_call: TRBV11-3
clone_size: -
j_call: TRBJ2-1
cdr3_nt: TGTGCCAGCAGCTTAGTAAGGGGCCCTGGGGAGCAGTTCTTC
cdr3_aa: CASSLVRGPGEQFF

d_call: TRBD2
v_call: TRBV24-1
clone_size: -
j_call: TRBJ2-5
cdr3_nt: TGTGCCACCAGTGATACACCCGGGAGGGAGCAGTACTTC
cdr3_aa: CATSDTPGREQYF

d_call: -
v_call: TRBV18
clone_size: once
j_call: TRBJ2-5
cdr3_nt: TGTGCCAGCTCACTCCTGGAAAAGACCCAGTACTTC
cdr3_aa: CASSLLEKTQYF